This TCR beta chain was retrieved from a study of T cells in localized non-small cell lung cancer. This clone was picked up a small number of times. As yet, its antigen is unknown. Germline CDR1 is KGHSH and CDR2 is LQKENI. This CDR3 region has 24 residues. Trimming cost V 0 bases and J 2 bases; bases outside gene matches: 23. Some clones are missing from TCRdb's copy, which holds only in-frame ones; the method was immunoSEQ multiplex PCR. This table holds around 90,000 clones, over 70% found once. General study results and limits: Median detection of top 100 tumor clones in adjacent lung was over 45 clones. Analysis by sequencing included only one tumor region, so heterogeneity remains possible. Longer survival (overall) was linked to higher T cell density in blood. Tumor showed lower T cell clonality than uninvolved adjacent lung, where it was highest.

The clonotype was recovered from a man aged 40-75 years with stage II squamous cell lung carcinoma. This specimen consisted of PBMCs, obtained before any cancer treatment. V usage is TRBV18 and J usage is TRBJ2-1, with 12 bases matching TRBD2. The CDR3 protein is CASSPPSTGGVLAGGKIPYNEQFF. CDR3 nucleotides: TGTGCCAGCTCACCACCTTCGACAGGGGGGGTACTAGCGGGAGGCAAGATCCCCTACAATGAGCAGTTCTTC.